The source of this T cell receptor (beta chain) is a study of T cell responses to AZD1222 COVID-19 vaccine. Study in general: Timing groups of about 4 and about 12 weeks for second doses were pooled.

Study observations and caveats: Within unmutated variant regions lay the reported targets of nearly half of spike-specific TCRs. Repertoires were obtained only post-peak T cell response.

Of note for this clone: Its specificity is not known.

Using immunoSEQ multiplex PCR, the repertoire was profiled, and TCRdb retains in-frame clones only, with some absent. In the table there are 100,000 to 120,000 clones, roughly 80% of which are singletons. Germline V gene data show CDR1 as MGHDK and CDR2 as SYGVNS. The CDR3 loop spans 15 amino acids. With V trimmed by 5 bases and J by 4 bases, 7 bases remained unmatched. The chain joins TRBV25-1 to TRBJ2-5; TRBD1 agrees at 10 bases. The clonotype originates from an adult in good health. Sequencing was performed on peripheral blood, taken on day 0 of AZD1222 vaccination. The chain's CDR3 is CASSPPGTGAETQYF. CDR3 DNA sequence: TGTGCCAGCAGTCCACCCGGGACAGGGGCAGAGACCCAGTACTTC.